This T cell receptor beta chain appears in the sequencing data of a study of spatial heterogeneity in lung cancer. This sample's time point: sample taken at primary tumor resection. Frozen PBMC, nontumor lung or tumor provided whole RNA, which was sequenced unsorted. This clonotype was found many times. This beta chain is an unintended read in a library built for alpha chains; its size means little. TCRdb re-called the 5' RACE reads with MiXCR, one entry per CDR3 protein. The sample shows about 7,800 distinct CDR3 sequences, over 7% of them seen only once. This TCR came from a male donor with early-stage non-small cell lung cancer. Here the sequenced sample was PBMCs, taken at surgery.

The CDR3 DNA follows: TGTGCCAGCTCACCACCCCAGGAGAACTCTGGAAACACCATATATTTT. The encoded protein is CASSPPQENSGNTIYF. This sequence joins TRBV18 and TRBJ1-3, with unresolved D. The germline V gene encodes CDR1 KGHSH and CDR2 LQKENI. The CDR3 is 16 amino acids. The germline V and J ends were trimmed by 0 bases and 0 bases, with 9 bases remaining between them.